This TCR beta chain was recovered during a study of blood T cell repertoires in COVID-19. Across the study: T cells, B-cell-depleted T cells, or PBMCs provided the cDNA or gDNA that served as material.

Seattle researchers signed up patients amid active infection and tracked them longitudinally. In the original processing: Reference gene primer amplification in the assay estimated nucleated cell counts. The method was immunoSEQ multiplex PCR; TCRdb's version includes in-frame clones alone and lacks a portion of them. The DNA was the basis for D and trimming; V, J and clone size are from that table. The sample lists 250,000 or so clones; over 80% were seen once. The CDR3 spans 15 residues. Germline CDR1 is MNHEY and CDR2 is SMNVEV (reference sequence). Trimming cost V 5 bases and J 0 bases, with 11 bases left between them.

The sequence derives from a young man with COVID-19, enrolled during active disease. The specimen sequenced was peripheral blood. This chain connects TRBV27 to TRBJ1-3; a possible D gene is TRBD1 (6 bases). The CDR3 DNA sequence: TGTGCCAGCAGTCTAACAGGGAACTCTGGAAACACCATATATTTT. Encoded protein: CASSLTGNSGNTIYF.